Ten or more counts support the clone carrying this T cell receptor beta chain. Its target is unknown. In germline, CDR1 is LGHNA, CDR2 YNFKEQ. There are 13 residues in the CDR3. The V and J ends lost 7 bases and 0 bases respectively, with 6 bases between them. The sample belongs to a study of identical twins. Study-wide points: In beta out-of-frame sequences, the excess sharing between twins was weaker.

In TCRdb, the 5' RACE reads were re-called with MiXCR into one record per CDR3 protein. The sample has under 350,000 distinct CDR3 sequences; roughly 9.7% are singletons. This sample also appeared in a second study, on yellow fever vaccine responses in identical twins.

The sample consisted of CD8+ T cells sorted from blood. V is TRBV4-2 and J is TRBJ2-2; D ambiguous. This clonotype was sampled from a woman younger than 35 in good health. The CDR3 nucleotides read TGTGCCAGCACTTACTCGAACACCGGGGAGCTGTTTTTT. Its protein is CASTYSNTGELFF.